A selection of T cell receptor beta chains follows, all from one sample in a study of cytomegalovirus exposure and HLA in healthy donors. The assay was immunoSEQ multiplex PCR, and TCRdb's table has in-frame clones only and misses some. The data contain about 150,000 clones, about four fifths of them seen just once; the ten biggest clones take up just under 6.5%. Source material: PBMCs. The source of these receptors is a man between 45 and 60 years old in good health and CMV-seropositive. Both conserved end residues are part of each CDR3. Expanded clones get a size class; other rows say once, few or many, or leave the size out.

>NA|TRBV29-1
CSATSLAGGPNNEQFF
>NA|TRBV28
CASSWDRYYEQYF
>NA|TRBV5-6
CASSFMGQSYEQYF
>NA|TRBV6-5
CASRRQGGSYEQYF
>NA|TRBV7-8
CASSLASTGADYTF
>few|TRBV5-6
CASSLVGTGFYGYTF
>NA|TRBV11-2
CASSQAGLGEKLFF
>NA|TRBV7-6
CASSFWLLDGYTF
>NA|TRBV6-1
CASSLLAEGYNEQFF
>NA|TRBV28
CASSLLQALSYNEQFF
>NA|TRBV28
CASSFGRTANTGELFF
>NA|TRBV30
CAWSVFSGRGLGTQYF
>few|TRBV6-1
CASSEGQGAGEQYF
>NA|TRBV10-3
CAISESSYNEQFF
>NA|TRBV28
CASSQQGWETQYF
>NA|TRBV14
CASSQEGRNKRIQYF
>once|TRBV2
CASSESGRDNQPQHF
>NA|TRBV30
CAWSVRTGSVQYF
>NA|TRBV28
CASSNIWAGRSYEQYF
>NA|TRBV18
CASSTQQGYNSPLHF
>NA|TRBV7-8
CASSPVQGLNYGYTF
>NA|TRBV2
CASTNSGVSNQPQHF
>NA|TRBV5-1
CASSSTRDTGELFF
>NA|TRBV4-1
CASSQDRGHMETQYF
>NA|TRBV6-1
CASASGNTIYF
>NA|TRBV5-6
CASSLIRVHEQYF
>NA|TRBV11-1
CASSLAGNYEQYF
>NA|TRBV5-1
CASSLAAKTMTSGRSSEQYF
>NA|TRBV9
CASSVVRDRGIKSGANVLTF
>few|TRBV5-1
CASSLADGSSDGYTF
>few|TRBV28
CASSPGTGKGGGEKLFF
>NA|TRBV10-2
CASTPSGILYEQYF
>few|TRBV9
CASSVAPGTNNEQFF
>NA|TRBV7-9
CASSREQGTNEQFF
>few|TRBV14
CASSGWDSYQETQYF
>NA|TRBV28
CASSYEGLSGGELFF
>NA|TRBV7-2
CASSLRHSNTEAFF
>NA|TRBV2
CASSEVAVGTDTQYF
>NA|TRBV5-4
CASNEQGAREQYF
>NA|TRBV15
CATSRDRTGYGYTF
>few|TRBV28
CASPTVTRDEQFF
>NA|TRBV5-1
CASSSYRRGDKSYEQYF
>NA|TRBV10-3
CAISTITNTGGRGNTEAFF
>NA|TRBV5-6
CASSSGGEQYF
>NA|TRBV5-1
CASSQTSGVSYEQYF
>NA|TRBV28
CASSFAGTNTGELFF
>NA|TRBV5-1
CASSPPGRVLGYEQYF
>NA|TRBV6-6
CASSYGGRGSGNTIYF
>few|TRBV6-4
CASSDSAGFSYGYTF
>NA|TRBV28
CASTPTRAGGGNEQFF
>NA|TRBV30
CAWNRGRAFNEQFF